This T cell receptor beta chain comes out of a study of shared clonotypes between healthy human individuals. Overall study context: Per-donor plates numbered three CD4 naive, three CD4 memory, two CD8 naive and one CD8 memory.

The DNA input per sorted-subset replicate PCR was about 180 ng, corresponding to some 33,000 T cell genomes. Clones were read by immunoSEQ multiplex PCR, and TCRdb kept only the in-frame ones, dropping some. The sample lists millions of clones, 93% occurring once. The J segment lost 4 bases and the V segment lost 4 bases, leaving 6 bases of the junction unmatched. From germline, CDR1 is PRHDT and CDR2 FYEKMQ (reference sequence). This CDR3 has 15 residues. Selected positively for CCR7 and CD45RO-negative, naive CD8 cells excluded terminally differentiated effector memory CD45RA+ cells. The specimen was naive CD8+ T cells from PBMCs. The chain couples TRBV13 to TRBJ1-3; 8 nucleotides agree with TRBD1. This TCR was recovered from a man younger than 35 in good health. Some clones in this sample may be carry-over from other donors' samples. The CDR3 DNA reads TGTGCCAGCAGCTCGGGACAGGCTAGCGGAAACACCATATATTTT. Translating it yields CASSSGQASGNTIYF.